This passage covers 32 T cell receptor beta chains from one sample sequenced in a study of T cells in localized non-small cell lung cancer. The data were produced by immunoSEQ multiplex PCR, yet TCRdb's version contains in-frame clones alone and is incomplete. The sample yields some 50,000 clones, over 80% seen once. The sample consisted of peripheral blood mononuclear cells, taken before any cancer treatment. These receptors were obtained from a man between 40 and 70 years old with stage III lung adenocarcinoma.

The chain carries TRBV4-2 and TRBJ2-1, with D perhaps TRBD1 or TRBD2 (5 bases each). The CDR3 extends over 15 amino acids. Germline CDR1 is LGHNA and CDR2 is YNFKEQ. Trimming shortened V by 6 bases and J by 2 bases, and 14 bases separated the two germline ends. CDR3 sequence reads: CASSAPGRTYNEQFF. CDR3 bases: TGTGCCAGCAGTGCACCGGGACGGACCTACAATGAGCAGTTCTTC.

The chain combines TRBV19 with TRBJ1-1, with D perhaps matching TRBD1 (6 bases). Germline V gene data show CDR1 as LNHDA and CDR2 as SQIVND (reference sequence). The CDR3 has 16 residues. Trimming removed 6 bases at V and 2 bases at J, with 19 bases between. CDR3 amino acids: CASSTSPGQPNTEAFF. The CDR3 bases are TGTGCCAGTAGCACATCTCCGGGACAACCAAACACTGAAGCTTTCTTT.

The rearrangement uses TRBV27 and TRBJ2-7, with D hard to call. This CDR3 is 12 amino acids long. Deletions cut 0 bases from V and 3 bases from J, with 3 bases between. CDR1 MNHEY and CDR2 SMNVEV come from the germline V gene (reference sequence). The CDR3 loop reads CASSLSNYEQYF. The CDR3 nucleotides are TGTGCCAGCAGTTTATCGAACTACGAGCAGTACTTC.

Concerning this clone: Mismatch with germline at one junction end may stem from a read error. The chain recombines TRBV7-9 with TRBJ2-7; 11 bases align to TRBD2. CDR3 length: 15 amino acids. Germline V CDR1 and CDR2: SEHNR, FQNEAQ (reference sequence). CDR3 DNA sequence: TGTGCCAGCAGGTTAGCGGGAGGGCCTCGGTACGAGCAGTACTTC. It translates to CASRLAGGPRYEQYF.

This clone was observed a single time. This sequence joins TRBV7-9 and TRBJ1-3; 7 bases map to TRBD1. CDR3 length equals 14 residues. V shed 3 bases, J shed 4 bases, and the junction held 3 bases outside the gene matches. Germline CDR1 and CDR2: SEHNR and FQNEAQ (reference sequence). The CDR3 loop reads CASSLGQRGNTIYF. Here the CDR3 DNA reads TGTGCCAGCAGCTTGGGACAGCGAGGAAACACCATATATTTT.

The gene calls are TRBV6-1 and TRBJ2-7; the D is unclear. Germline assignment: CDR1 MNHNS and CDR2 SASEGT. The CDR3 totals 12 residues. V was pared by 8 bases and J by 2 bases, with 10 bases between. The CDR3, as DNA: TGTGCCAGCCGGGCGCGTACCTACGAGCAGTACTTC. Translation gives CASRARTYEQYF.

This clone was found once. The genes are TRBV7-6 and TRBJ2-3, with TRBD2 as a possible D gene (5 bases). Germline CDR1 SGHVS, CDR2 FNYEAQ. The CDR3 spans 16 residues. Trimming shortened V by 5 bases and J by 0 bases, and 15 bases separated the two germline ends. The CDR3 spells CASSAGHHISTDTQYF. Here the CDR3 DNA reads TGTGCCAGCAGCGCGGGTCACCATATTAGCACAGATACGCAGTATTTT.

The rearrangement joins TRBV7-9 to TRBJ1-4; no reliable D call. Deletions cut 1 base from V and 10 bases from J, with 16 bases between. CDR3 length equals 15 residues. In germline, CDR1 is SEHNR, CDR2 FQNEAQ (reference sequence). The CDR3 spells CASSLEGTSSGKLFF. The DNA of the CDR3 is TGTGCCAGCAGCTTAGAGGGCACCAGCAGCGGAAAACTGTTTTTT.

V is TRBV6-5 and J is TRBJ1-4, with D tentatively TRBD1 (6 bases). The CDR3 has 14 residues. Germline assignment: CDR1 MNHEY and CDR2 SVGAGI. Trimming took off 2 bases at V and 8 bases at J, with 12 bases between the two ends. CDR3 loop: CASSYRGGKEKLFF. In nucleotides, the CDR3 is TGTGCCAGCAGTTACCGGGGGGGCAAGGAAAAACTGTTTTTT.

V is TRBV7-8 and J is TRBJ2-7, with D tentatively TRBD1 (5 bases). The CDR3 consists of 14 residues. Germline V gene lookup returns CDR1 SGHVS and CDR2 FQNEAQ. V was clipped by 1 base and J by 7 bases, with 14 bases between them. Here the CDR3 DNA reads TGTGCCAGCAGCTTAGGGGGCCCCTTCGGGGAGCAGTACTTC. As protein: CASSLGGPFGEQYF.

V and J are TRBV19 and TRBJ1-5; D remains ambiguous. This CDR3 spans 14 amino acids. From germline, CDR1 is LNHDA and CDR2 SQIVND (reference sequence). V was trimmed by 7 bases and J by 2 bases, leaving 12 bases between them. CDR3 DNA sequence: TGTGCCAGTACCCAGTTTATGGGCAATCAGCCCCAGCATTTT. Its translation: CASTQFMGNQPQHF.

The J gene is TRBJ2-1, the V gene TRBV14; the D is unclear. Trimming cost V 8 bases and J 12 bases, with 8 bases left between them. The CDR3 totals 9 residues. CDR1 and CDR2 from the germline V gene are SGHDN and FVKESK. CDR3 region: CASGPPQFF. CDR3 coding DNA: TGTGCCAGCGGACCCCCGCAGTTCTTC.

This chain connects TRBV11-3 to TRBJ2-3, with 11 bases matching TRBD2. The CDR3 is 16 amino acids. Germline V gene sequence: CDR1 SGHNT, CDR2 YENEEA. J gave up 3 bases and V 2 bases, and 4 bases lay outside the gene matches. The CDR3 here is CASSLIAGGLTDTQYF. The CDR3 DNA reads as TGTGCCAGCAGCTTAATAGCGGGAGGGTTAACAGATACGCAGTATTTT.

This rearrangement joins TRBV7-9 to TRBJ2-7, with 8 bases aligning to TRBD1. The CDR3 sequence is 12 residues long. Per germline, CDR1 SEHNR and CDR2 FQNEAQ (reference sequence). The trim removed 9 bases at V and 7 bases at J, leaving 8 bases unmatched. CDR3 nucleotide sequence: TGTGCCAGTCGCGGACAGGGACTGGAGCAGTACTTC. Its protein is CASRGQGLEQYF.

This chain links TRBV9 with TRBJ2-7, with a weak D call TRBD1 (5 bases). This CDR3 spans 13 amino acids. Trimming removed 3 bases from V and 7 bases from J, with 14 bases in between. Germline values: CDR1 SGDLS, CDR2 YYNGEE. CDR3 nucleotide sequence: TGTGCCAGCAGCGGAGCAGGGCCGGTGGAGCAGTACTTC. It yields the protein CASSGAGPVEQYF.

The chain is built from TRBV11-2 and TRBJ2-3; a weak D match, TRBD1 (6 bases). Trimming took off 5 bases at V and 0 bases at J, with 9 bases between the two ends. The CDR3 loop spans 14 amino acids. The germline V gene encodes CDR1 SGHAT and CDR2 FQNNGV. The CDR3 is CASSQGQSTDTQYF. DNA of the CDR3: TGTGCCAGCAGCCAGGGACAAAGCACAGATACGCAGTATTTT.

The DNA of the CDR3 is TGCAGCGCATCAGGACAGGGAGATTCACCCCTCCACTTT. Amino acid sequence: CSASGQGDSPLHF. This chain uses TRBV29-1 with TRBJ1-6, with TRBD1 identical over 8 bases. Trimming cost V 7 bases and J 8 bases; bases outside gene matches: 7. The CDR3 is 13 residues long. Germline V gene sequence: CDR1 SQVTM, CDR2 ANQGSEA.

This chain uses TRBV19 with TRBJ1-1, with no clear D. The V gene lost 0 bases and the J gene lost 1 base, with 0 bases spanning the gap. Per germline, CDR1 LNHDA and CDR2 SQIVND (reference sequence). This CDR3 contains 12 residues. The CDR3 nucleotides read TGTGCCAGTAGTATAGAGAACACTGAAGCTTTCTTT. Its protein is CASSIENTEAFF.

The rearrangement links TRBV11-3 to TRBJ1-1; D ambiguous. The CDR3 length is 14 residues. Germline V CDR1 and CDR2: SGHNT, YENEEA. Trimming stripped 5 bases from V and 5 bases from J, with 15 bases between. CDR3 region: CASSPPFERTEAFF. CDR3 sequence (DNA): TGTGCCAGCAGCCCACCTTTTGAGAGGACTGAAGCTTTCTTT. The complete variable domain, with remaining parts taken from reference TRBV11-3 and TRBJ1-1, reads EAGVVQSPRYKIIEKKQPVAFWCNPISGHNTLYWYLQNLGQGPELLIRYENEEAVDDSQLPKDRFSAERLKGVDSTLKIQPAELGDSAVYLCASSPPFERTEAFFGQGTRLTVV.

The J gene is TRBJ1-4, the V gene TRBV4-1; 7 nucleotides line up with TRBD1. The V gene's germline CDR1 is MGHRA and CDR2 YSYEKL. Trimming took 1 base from V and 5 from J; bases not matched to a gene: 1. CDR3 length equals 14 residues. CDR3 sequence: CASSQGQGNEKLFF. The DNA for the CDR3 is TGCGCCAGCAGCCAAGGACAGGGAAATGAAAAACTGTTTTTT.

The chain combines TRBV10-3 with TRBJ2-3, with D tentatively TRBD1 (6 bases). The CDR3 contains 13 residues. In germline, CDR1 is ENHRY, CDR2 SYGVKD. V lost 11 bases, J lost 6 bases, and 18 bases lay in between. The DNA of the CDR3 is TGTGCCCAAAGGGCAGGGGCCCAGGATACGCAGTATTTT. This translates into CAQRAGAQDTQYF.

This clone appeared a single time. This chain joins TRBV18 and TRBJ2-1; TRBD2 agrees at 12 bases. Per germline, CDR1 KGHSH and CDR2 LQKENI. The CDR3 is made up of 17 amino acids. The J segment lost 8 bases and the V segment lost 1 base, leaving 9 bases of the junction unmatched. CDR3 nucleotide sequence: TGTGCCAGCTCACCACGACAGACTAGCGGGGGATGGGATGAGCAGTTCTTC. Protein product: CASSPRQTSGGWDEQFF.

V gene TRBV29-1 combines with J gene TRBJ1-2, with a weak D call TRBD1 (5 bases). Germline CDR1 and CDR2: SQVTM and ANQGSEA. V was shortened by 6 bases and J by 4 bases, with 12 bases between the two germline ends. The CDR3 is 12 residues long. This CDR3 reads CSVAGTVYGYTF. Written as DNA, the CDR3 is TGCAGCGTCGCGGGGACGGTCTATGGCTACACCTTC.

The rearrangement joins TRBV30 to TRBJ2-5; D might be TRBD1 (5 bases). Germline CDR1 reads GTSNPN; CDR2 reads SVGIG (reference sequence). This CDR3 contains 14 residues. With 4 bases removed from V and 5 bases from J, the gap between germline ends came to 17 bases. The CDR3 region has the DNA TGTGCCTGGACCATCAAAGGGGTCGGGGAGACCCAGTACTTC. This gives the protein CAWTIKGVGETQYF.

V gene TRBV4-3 combines with J gene TRBJ1-2; D uncertain. V was shortened by 4 bases and J by 6 bases, with 18 bases between the two germline ends. The CDR3 covers 15 residues. From germline, CDR1 is LGHNA and CDR2 YSLEER. The CDR3 DNA reads TGCGCCAGCAGCCCCGGCTGGAAGGGAAGTAATGGCTACACCTTC. Encoded protein: CASSPGWKGSNGYTF.

The chain employs TRBV7-2 and TRBJ1-1; D unresolved. This CDR3 has 13 residues. Germline loops: CDR1 SGHTA, CDR2 FQGNSA. V lost 1 base and J 13 bases, leaving 16 bases between the germline ends. The CDR3 DNA reads TGTGCCAGCAGCTTAGAGGAAGACACGGCCCGTTTCTTT. This gives the protein CASSLEEDTARFF.

J is TRBJ1-4 and V is TRBV5-1; D is uncertain. The CDR3 spans 12 residues. Trimming shortened V by 2 bases and J by 8 bases, and 7 bases separated the two germline ends. Germline loops: CDR1 SGHRS, CDR2 YFSETQ. CDR3: CASSLKGEKLFF. DNA of the CDR3: TGCGCCAGCAGCTTAAAGGGCGAAAAACTGTTTTTT. The full variable domain, with the rest looked up from reference TRBV5-1 and TRBJ1-4, is KAGVTQTPRYLIKTRGQQVTLSCSPISGHRSVSWYQQTPGQGLQFLFEYFSETQRNKGNFPGRFSGRQFSNSRSEMNVSTLELGDSALYLCASSLKGEKLFFGSGTQLSVL.

V is TRBV5-4 and J is TRBJ2-1; D is uncertain. Trimming left V 2 bases short and J 8 bases short, with 17 bases between. CDR3 size: 15 residues. Per the germline V gene, CDR1 is SGHNT and CDR2 is YYREEE (reference sequence). For the CDR3, the DNA is TGTGCCAGCAGCTTTCTTCAGGTAAATCTAGATGAGCAGTTCTTC. Translation: CASSFLQVNLDEQFF.

The rearrangement links TRBV11-2 to TRBJ2-6; 8 bases are shared with TRBD2. The trim removed 8 bases at V and 0 bases at J, leaving 3 bases unmatched. Per germline, CDR1 SGHAT and CDR2 FQNNGV. This CDR3 has 15 amino acids. The DNA for the CDR3 is TGTGCCAGCCTAGCGGGCCACTCTGGGGCCAACGTCCTGACTTTC. It encodes CASLAGHSGANVLTF.

The V call is TRBV4-2, the J call TRBJ1-5, with no clear D. Germline CDR1 is LGHNA and CDR2 is YNFKEQ. This CDR3 has 15 amino acids. Trimming cost V 0 bases and J 9 bases, with 15 bases left between them. CDR3 sequence (DNA): TGTGCCAGCAGCCAAGAAGGAAACGGGGAATCGCCCCAGCATTTT. This translates into CASSQEGNGESPQHF.

The chain employs TRBV9 and TRBJ1-4; D uncertain. The CDR3 extends over 17 amino acids. V was trimmed by 0 bases and J by 2 bases, leaving 14 bases between them. CDR1 SGDLS and CDR2 YYNGEE come from the germline V gene. The CDR3: CASSVEGRPGTNEKLFF. CDR3 DNA sequence: TGTGCCAGCAGCGTAGAAGGGAGGCCAGGCACTAATGAAAAACTGTTTTTT. Full variable domain (missing parts from reference TRBV9 and TRBJ1-4): DSGVTQTPKHLITATGQRVTLRCSPRSGDLSVYWYQQSLDQGLQFLIQYYNGEERAKGNILERFSAQQFPDLHSELNLSSLELGDSALYFCASSVEGRPGTNEKLFFGSGTQLSVL.

The CDR3 here is CASIVGQGTYEQYF. In DNA form, the CDR3 reads TGCGCCAGCATCGTCGGACAGGGTACCTACGAGCAGTACTTC. This chain uses TRBV23-1 with TRBJ2-7, with 8 nucleotides matching TRBD1. TRBV23-1 is sorted into the ORF group, with uncertain function. V lost 7 bases, J lost 2 bases, and 7 bases stayed unmatched. The length of the CDR3 is 14 residues.